The clone carrying this TCR beta chain was seen a single time. This entry is derived from a study of blood T cell repertoires in COVID-19. In the study overall: PBMCs, B-cell-depleted T cells, or T cells were the source of the cDNA or gDNA that made up the material.

The V and J ends lost 0 bases and 1 base, in that order; junction bases with no gene match: 0. The CDR3 spans 15 residues. The germline CDR1 and CDR2 sequences are SGHTA and FQGNSA. As originally analysed: Amplification with reference gene primers provided the estimates of nucleated cell counts. Profiled with immunoSEQ multiplex PCR; TCRdb holds only in-frame clones, not every one. V and J calls and clone size are given by that table; D and trimming were obtained from the DNA. The table records 80,000 to 100,000 clones, roughly 80% of them present only once. The clonotype was recovered from a woman aged 80 or older with active or convalescent COVID-19. This sequence joins TRBV7-2 and TRBJ2-1; 7 nucleotides agree with TRBD2. The sample was peripheral blood. The CDR3 bases are TGTGCCAGCAGCTTAGCGCGGGGGTCCTACAATGAGCAGTTCTTC. It specifies CASSLARGSYNEQFF.